A selection of T cell receptor beta chains follows, all from one sample in a study of long-term antiretroviral therapy in people with HIV. TCRdb's copy holds only in-frame clones and misses some; the assay was immunoSEQ multiplex PCR. The table has fewer than 45,000 clones, 85% seen once. Sequencing used unsorted PBMCs, obtained 2.7 to 2.9 years before starting antiretroviral therapy. The receptors originated from a woman younger than 45 with HIV. CDR3s include the opening cysteine and the closing phenylalanine or tryptophan. Fields, in order: D gene, J gene, clone size, V gene, CDR3 DNA, CDR3 protein. The D gene is left open where the match is weak. Some rows have no size entry. The others give once, few or many, or a class for an expanded clone.

- | TRBJ2-5 | - | TRBV9 | TGTGCCAGCAGCGAACAGTACCCCCAAGAGACCCAGTACTTC | CASSEQYPQETQYF
- | TRBJ2-6 | - | TRBV15 | TGTGCCACCAGCAGAGCGGGCTCTGGGGCCAACGTCCTGACTTTC | CATSRAGSGANVLTF
TRBD1 | TRBJ1-4 | once | TRBV5-8 | TGTGCCAGCAGCTATCGTCCGGGACAGGGGAATGAAAAACTGTTTTTT | CASSYRPGQGNEKLFF
- | TRBJ1-4 | once | TRBV5-6 | TGTGCCAGCAGCTTGGCCACACAGGGACGGGATGAAAAACTGTTTTTT | CASSLATQGRDEKLFF
- | TRBJ2-3 | - | TRBV5-1 | TGCGCCAGCAGCTTGGACAGGGTGGGGACAGATACGCAGTATTTT | CASSLDRVGTDTQYF
TRBD1 | TRBJ1-2 | - | TRBV9 | TGTGCCAGCAGCGAGGGGACAGGGCGCTATGGCTACACCTTC | CASSEGTGRYGYTF
- | TRBJ1-4 | - | TRBV19 | TGTGCCAGTAGTTGGGGACGGGGTGCAACTAATGAAAAACTGTTTTTT | CASSWGRGATNEKLFF
- | TRBJ1-4 | - | TRBV4-1 | TGCGCCAGCCGGGACCAGGGTAATGAAAAACTGTTTTTT | CASRDQGNEKLFF
- | TRBJ2-3 | - | TRBV7-2 | TGTGCCAGCAGCTTCTATAGGAATGGTCCACCGGGAGATACGCAGTATTTT | CASSFYRNGPPGDTQYF
- | TRBJ1-5 | once | TRBV19 | TGTGCCAGTAGTATAGGTTTCGGGGGAAGGAGCAATCAGCCCCAGCATTTT | CASSIGFGGRSNQPQHF
- | TRBJ1-1 | - | TRBV27 | TGTGCCAGCAGGGGAACGGGGAGTTACACTGAAGCTTTCTTT | CASRGTGSYTEAFF
- | TRBJ2-1 | - | TRBV28 | TGTGCCAGCAGCTGGGACACCTACAATGAGCAGTTCTTC | CASSWDTYNEQFF
TRBD2 | TRBJ2-3 | - | TRBV14 | TGTGCCAGCAGCCAGGGGCGGGGGGGCCGTCCAGATACGCAGTATTTT | CASSQGRGGRPDTQYF
- | TRBJ1-1 | - | TRBV11-3 | TGTGCCAGCAGCTTAGAACAGAGCACTGAAGCTTTCTTT | CASSLEQSTEAFF
TRBD2 | TRBJ2-1 | - | TRBV7-8 | TGTGCCAGCAGACCTACTAGCGGGGGAACCTACAATGAGCAGTTCTTC | CASRPTSGGTYNEQFF
- | TRBJ2-5 | - | TRBV5-1 | TGCGCCAGCAGCTTACCATCCGGGACGGTACAAGAGACCCAGTACTTC | CASSLPSGTVQETQYF
TRBD1 | TRBJ1-6 | - | TRBV29-1 | TGCAGCGTTTCGGACAGGGGAAATTCACCCCTCCACTTT | CSVSDRGNSPLHF
- | TRBJ2-2 | large | TRBV27 | TGTGCCAGCAGTGGAAGAACCGGGGAGCTGTTTTTT | CASSGRTGELFF
- | TRBJ2-4 | - | TRBV9 | TGTGCCAGCAGCGTAGAACCGGGAGTAGACATTCAGTACTTC | CASSVEPGVDIQYF
TRBD1 | TRBJ1-2 | - | TRBV27 | TGTGCCAGCAGTTGGGGCCGACAGGGCGACTACACCTTC | CASSWGRQGDYTF
- | TRBJ2-3 | - | TRBV7-2 | TGTGCCACCTCAGTAAAGGGGGGGGGCACAGATACGCAGTATTTT | CATSVKGGGTDTQYF
- | TRBJ2-5 | - | TRBV7-9 | TGTGCCAGCAGCTTAAACCTAGGTCAAGAGACCCAGTACTTC | CASSLNLGQETQYF